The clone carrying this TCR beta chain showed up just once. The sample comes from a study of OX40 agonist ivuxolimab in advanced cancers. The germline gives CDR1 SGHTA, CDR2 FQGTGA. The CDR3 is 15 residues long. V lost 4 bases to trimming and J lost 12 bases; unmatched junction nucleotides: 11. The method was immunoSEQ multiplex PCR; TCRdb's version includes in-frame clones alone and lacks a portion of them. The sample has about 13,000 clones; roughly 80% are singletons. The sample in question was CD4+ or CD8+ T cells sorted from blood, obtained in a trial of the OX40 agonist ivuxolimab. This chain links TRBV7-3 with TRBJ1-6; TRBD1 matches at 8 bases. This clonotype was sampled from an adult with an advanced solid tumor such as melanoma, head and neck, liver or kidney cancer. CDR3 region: CASSSGGVGPVPLHF. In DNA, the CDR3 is TGTGCCAGCAGCTCAGGGGGCGTCGGACCGGTACCCCTCCACTTT.